Listed here are 5 T cell receptor beta chains from one sample, sequenced in a study of STAT5B mutations in CD4+ large granular lymphocyte leukemia. Sequencing used immunoSEQ multiplex PCR; TCRdb keeps in-frame clones, though not all of them. Here the sample spans 31,000 or so clones, about 89% being singletons. Sequencing was done on a sample of CD4+ T cells from blood buffy coats. Receptors originate from a human donor in good health.

The V call is TRBV9, the J call TRBJ2-5, with 13 bases that match TRBD2. The CDR3 extends over 17 amino acids. CDR1 is SGDLS, CDR2 YYNGEE, per germline. Trimming removed 2 bases from V and 5 bases from J; junction bases left unmatched: 9. The CDR3 region has the DNA TGTGCCAGCAGCGTGGGACTAGCGGGGCTTTTAGGGGAGACCCAGTACTTC. It encodes CASSVGLAGLLGETQYF.

This clone was seen a few times. The V and J genes are TRBV5-1 and TRBJ2-2; TRBD2 aligns across 15 bases. Trimming cost V 4 bases and J 4 bases; bases outside gene matches: 2. The CDR3 runs 16 residues. Germline values: CDR1 SGHRS, CDR2 YFSETQ. CDR3 nucleotides: TGCGCCAGCAGCCCGGGACTAGCGGGAGGCACCGGGGAGCTGTTTTTT. Amino acids: CASSPGLAGGTGELFF.

This sequence joins TRBV18 and TRBJ1-4; 9 bases are a match to TRBD1. V was clipped by 6 bases and J by 7 bases; unmatched bases: 6. CDR3 length equals 14 residues. The germline V gene has CDR1 KGHSH and CDR2 LQKENI. The CDR3 coding sequence is TGTGCCAGCTCCTCCGGACAGGGGAGTGAAAAACTGTTTTTT. It codes for CASSSGQGSEKLFF.

This rearrangement joins TRBV10-3 to TRBJ2-2, with D perhaps TRBD1 (6 bases). The CDR3 has 15 residues. V shed 0 bases and J shed 1 base, with 6 bases lying between them. The germline gives CDR1 ENHRY, CDR2 SYGVKD. In DNA form, the CDR3 reads TGTGCCATCAGTGAGTCACAGGGGAACACCGGGGAGCTGTTTTTT. The encoded protein is CAISESQGNTGELFF.

A word on this clone: Other nucleotide sequences in the sample specify the same CDR3. This sequence joins TRBV7-2 and TRBJ1-2; 8 bases map to TRBD1. Germline loops: CDR1 SGHTA, CDR2 FQGNSA. The CDR3 consists of 15 residues. With 1 base clipped from V and 1 base from J, the junction kept 2 bases outside the gene matches. As DNA, the CDR3 is TGTGCCAGCAGCTTAGTGACAGGGGTTAACTATGGCTACACCTTC. It is translated as CASSLVTGVNYGYTF.